The entry below gives a single T cell receptor beta chain sequence along with its context. Antigen specificity is unknown. The data were taken from a study of response to subunit inactivated influenza vaccine. The study, taken as a whole, reports: Few new T cells, the authors suggested, are recruited by each seasonal influenza vaccination.

TCRdb reanalysed the RT-PCR reads using MiXCR and keeps one entry per CDR3 protein. Here the sample spans around 540,000 distinct CDR3 sequences, 10% to 15% being singletons. Per the germline V gene, CDR1 is DFQATT and CDR2 is SNEGSKA (reference sequence). The V gene end was trimmed by 1 base and the J gene end by 5 bases; junction bases not matched to a gene: 7. This CDR3 spans 16 amino acids. The starting material was PBMCs from blood, obtained on the day of vaccination. This receptor was obtained from a man in his fifties who received an inactivated influenza vaccine. The chain recombines TRBV20-1 with TRBJ2-2, with 10 bases fitting TRBD2. CDR3 nucleotide sequence: TGCAGTGCTAGAGGACCGGGACTAGCGAGGACCGGGGAGCTGTTTTTT. It encodes CSARGPGLARTGELFF.